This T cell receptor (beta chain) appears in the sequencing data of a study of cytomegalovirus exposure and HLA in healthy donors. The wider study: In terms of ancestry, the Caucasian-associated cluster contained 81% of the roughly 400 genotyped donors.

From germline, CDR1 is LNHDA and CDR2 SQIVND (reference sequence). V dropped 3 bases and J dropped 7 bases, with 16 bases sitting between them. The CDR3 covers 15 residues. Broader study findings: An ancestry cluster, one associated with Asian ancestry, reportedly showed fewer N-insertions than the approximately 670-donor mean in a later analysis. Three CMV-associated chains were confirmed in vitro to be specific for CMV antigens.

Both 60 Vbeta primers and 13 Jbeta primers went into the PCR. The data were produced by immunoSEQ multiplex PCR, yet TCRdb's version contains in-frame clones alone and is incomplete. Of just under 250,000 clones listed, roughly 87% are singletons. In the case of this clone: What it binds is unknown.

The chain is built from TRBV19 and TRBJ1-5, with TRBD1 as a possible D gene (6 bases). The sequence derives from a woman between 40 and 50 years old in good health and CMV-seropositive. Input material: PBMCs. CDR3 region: CASSISGQPGQPQHF. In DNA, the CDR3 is TGTGCCAGTAGTATCTCTGGACAGCCGGGACAGCCCCAGCATTTT.